These 19 T cell receptor beta chains share one sample of origin, sequenced in a study of neurological immune-mediated disorders. TCRdb independently ran MiXCR on the 5' RACE reads; one entry per CDR3 protein. The sample shows some 57,000 distinct CDR3 sequences, 4% to 5.5% of them seen only once. Material for sequencing was PBMCs. The receptors were gathered from a woman between 50 and 59 years old with multiple sclerosis.

This clonotype was counted at least ten times. This chain connects TRBV5-5 to TRBJ2-3, with a possible D match to TRBD2 (5 bases). The germline CDR1 and CDR2 sequences are SGHKS and YYEKEE (reference sequence). V lost 4 bases and J lost 4, with 13 bases in between. CDR3 length: 14 residues. The CDR3 DNA follows: TGTGCCAGCAGCCTCACCATGGAGGCAGATACGCAGTATTTT. It codes for CASSLTMEADTQYF. Supplemented by reference TRBV5-5 and TRBJ2-3, the full variable domain reads DAGVTQSPTHLIKTRGQQVTLRCSPISGHKSVSWYQQVLGQGPQFIFQYYEKEERGRGNFPDRFSARQFPNYSSELNVNALLLGDSALYLCASSLTMEADTQYFGPGTRLTVL.

This clonotype was counted at least ten times. The chain employs TRBV6-1 and TRBJ1-5; TRBD1 aligns across 9 bases. V shed 5 bases, J shed 3 bases, and the junction held 2 bases outside the gene matches. The CDR3 loop spans 14 amino acids. Per germline, CDR1 MNHNS and CDR2 SASEGT. The CDR3 DNA sequence: TGTGCCAGCAGTTGGGACAGGGACAATCAGCCCCAGCATTTT. This codes for CASSWDRDNQPQHF.

The chain employs TRBV20-1 and TRBJ1-5; TRBD1 might be the D (5 bases). In germline, CDR1 is DFQATT, CDR2 SNEGSKA (reference sequence). V was shortened by 3 bases and J by 4 bases, with 13 bases between the two germline ends. The CDR3 covers 14 residues. The CDR3 DNA sequence: TGCAGTGCTAGGTCGGGGACGGGGAATCAGCCCCAGCATTTT. Translating it yields CSARSGTGNQPQHF.

This clonotype was observed a handful of times. This chain connects TRBV5-6 to TRBJ2-2; D gene uncertain. V was shortened by 2 bases and J by 5 bases, with 13 bases between the two germline ends. This CDR3 is built from 15 residues. Germline lookup yields CDR1 SGHDT and CDR2 YYEEEE. In nucleotides, the CDR3 is TGTGCCAGCAGCTTTGGGCTCCGAGAAACCGGGGAGCTGTTTTTT. It is translated as CASSFGLRETGELFF.

There are many counts of this clonotype. This chain joins TRBV12-3 or TRBV12-4 and TRBJ2-2; D uncertain. This CDR3 region has 15 residues. V was shortened by 2 bases and J by 3 bases, with 10 bases between the two germline ends. The CDR3 DNA follows: TGTGCCAGCAGTTTAAGCAGGTCCTACACCGGGGAGCTGTTTTTT. It translates to CASSLSRSYTGELFF.

This clonotype was counted ten times or more. The CDR3 DNA follows: TGTGCCAGCAGTTACTCGACAGGGGTAACGAATGAGCAGTTCTTC. It is translated as CASSYSTGVTNEQFF. The rearrangement joins TRBV6-5 to TRBJ2-1; 8 nucleotides align to TRBD1. Germline loops: CDR1 MNHEY, CDR2 SVGAGI. The junction had 5 bases not matched to a gene; V was cut back by 0 bases and J by 7 bases. CDR3 length equals 15 residues.

This clonotype was recorded at least ten times. The chain employs TRBV7-2 and TRBJ1-4; possible D gene TRBD1, 5 bases. The germline gives CDR1 SGHTA, CDR2 FQGNSA. The CDR3 length is 14 residues. Trimming removed 5 bases at V and 4 bases at J, with 11 bases between. The CDR3 protein is CASSRRGLNEKLFF. The CDR3 DNA sequence: TGTGCCAGCAGCCGCCGGGGACTTAATGAAAAACTGTTTTTT.

This clonotype was recorded many times. The rearrangement uses TRBV5-1 and TRBJ2-3; a possible D gene is TRBD2 (5 bases). Between the trimmed V and J ends, which lost 2 bases and 6 bases, there was a span of 10 bases. Germline CDR1 SGHRS, CDR2 YFSETQ. The CDR3 totals 13 residues. The CDR3 here is CASSFYEGDTQYF. The DNA of the CDR3 is TGCGCCAGCAGCTTTTACGAGGGCGATACGCAGTATTTT.

Many counts were recorded for this clonotype. The V gene is TRBV12-3 or TRBV12-4, the J gene TRBJ1-2; D call uncertain. V gave up 3 bases and J gave up 3 bases, with 11 bases separating them. The CDR3 has 14 amino acids. For the CDR3, the DNA is TGTGCCAGCAGTTTCACTCTGAGGGACTATGGCTACACCTTC. Protein: CASSFTLRDYGYTF.

This clonotype was seen at least ten times. The J gene is TRBJ2-7, the V gene TRBV2; perhaps TRBD1 as D (6 bases). The V and J ends lost 10 bases and 0 bases respectively, with 10 bases between them. From germline, CDR1 is SNHLY and CDR2 FYNNEI. CDR3 length: 12 residues. CDR3 coding DNA: TGTGCCACAACAGGGCTCTCCTACGAGCAGTACTTC. Its protein product is CATTGLSYEQYF.

This clonotype showed up many times. V gene TRBV29-1 combines with J gene TRBJ2-5; D is tentatively TRBD1 or TRBD2 (5 bases each). V was trimmed by 7 bases and J by 1 base, leaving 10 bases between them. The germline CDR1 and CDR2 sequences are SQVTM and ANQGSEA. The CDR3 consists of 12 residues. CDR3 in amino acids: CSGRDGQETQYF. CDR3 DNA: TGCAGCGGCCGGGACGGCCAAGAGACCCAGTACTTC.

The table lists this clonotype with a few counts. The CDR3 reads CASSQGTNYGYTF. CDR3 nucleotide sequence: TGTGCCAGCAGCCAAGGAACAAACTATGGCTACACCTTC. The chain combines TRBV3-1 with TRBJ1-2; D call uncertain. The V end was cut by 1 base, the J end by 2 bases, with 5 bases between. Germline CDR1 reads LGHDT; CDR2 reads YNNKEL (reference sequence). This CDR3 contains 13 residues.

This clonotype was seen many times. The chain couples TRBV6-5 to TRBJ1-5; 10 positions match TRBD1. From germline, CDR1 is MNHEY and CDR2 SVGAGI. The trim removed 6 bases at V and 2 bases at J, leaving 1 base unmatched. The CDR3 loop spans 14 amino acids. The CDR3 nucleotides are TGTGCCAGCAGCGGGACAGGGGGCAATCAGCCCCAGCATTTT. Translation gives CASSGTGGNQPQHF.

Ten or more counts support this clonotype. The J gene is TRBJ2-5, the V gene TRBV10-3; 11 bases line up with TRBD2. CDR1 is ENHRY and CDR2 is SYGVKD in the germline V gene. The CDR3 runs 15 residues. The junction had 8 bases not matched to a gene; V was cut back by 10 bases and J by 1 base. In DNA, the CDR3 is TGTGCCACCGGGACTAGCGGTGCCTTCCAAGAGACCCAGTACTTC. Amino acid sequence: CATGTSGAFQETQYF.

Ten or more counts support this clonotype. V gene TRBV29-1 combines with J gene TRBJ1-1; 7 bases match TRBD1. The V gene end was trimmed by 7 bases and the J gene end by 4 bases; junction bases not matched to a gene: 9. The CDR3 length is 13 residues. Germline V gene data show CDR1 as SQVTM and CDR2 as ANQGSEA. CDR3 residues: CSAQRNRGTEAFF. Written as DNA, the CDR3 is TGCAGCGCACAGAGGAACAGGGGCACTGAAGCTTTCTTT.

This clonotype was seen ten or more times. V usage is TRBV29-1 and J usage is TRBJ2-1; D remains ambiguous. The V and J ends lost 3 bases and 0 bases respectively, with 12 bases between them. This CDR3 is built from 15 residues. CDR1 is SQVTM, CDR2 ANQGSEA, per germline. The CDR3 region is CSVDKDPSSYNEQFF. DNA of the CDR3: TGCAGCGTTGATAAGGACCCTAGCTCCTACAATGAGCAGTTCTTC.

This clonotype was detected ten times or more. The chain uses TRBV9 and TRBJ2-4; TRBD1 agrees at 8 bases. CDR1 is SGDLS and CDR2 is YYNGEE in the germline V gene. The CDR3 length is 14 residues. V was pared by 3 bases and J by 9 bases, with 8 bases of the junction left unmatched. The CDR3, as DNA: TGTGCCAGCAGCGCCCGACAGGGGTTGGGCATTCAGTACTTC. Translation gives CASSARQGLGIQYF.

This clonotype showed up just a few times. This rearrangement joins TRBV20-1 to TRBJ2-5; D gene uncertain. Looked up from germline, CDR1 is DFQATT and CDR2 is SNEGSKA (reference sequence). V was cut by 1 base and J by 5 bases, with 11 bases left in between. The CDR3 is 13 amino acids. The CDR3 nucleotides are TGCAGTGCTAGAGCCGAGATTTTGGAGACCCAGTACTTC. It yields the protein CSARAEILETQYF.

This clonotype came up many times. V is TRBV6-5 and J is TRBJ2-2; D perhaps matches TRBD1 (6 bases). Germline V lookup: CDR1 MNHEY, CDR2 SVGAGI. The CDR3 length is 18 residues. V lost 4 bases, J lost 3 bases, and 21 bases lay in between. The CDR3: CASSSPFRQGRDTGELFF. CDR3 DNA: TGTGCCAGCAGTTCCCCGTTTCGCCAGGGGAGAGACACCGGGGAGCTGTTTTTT.